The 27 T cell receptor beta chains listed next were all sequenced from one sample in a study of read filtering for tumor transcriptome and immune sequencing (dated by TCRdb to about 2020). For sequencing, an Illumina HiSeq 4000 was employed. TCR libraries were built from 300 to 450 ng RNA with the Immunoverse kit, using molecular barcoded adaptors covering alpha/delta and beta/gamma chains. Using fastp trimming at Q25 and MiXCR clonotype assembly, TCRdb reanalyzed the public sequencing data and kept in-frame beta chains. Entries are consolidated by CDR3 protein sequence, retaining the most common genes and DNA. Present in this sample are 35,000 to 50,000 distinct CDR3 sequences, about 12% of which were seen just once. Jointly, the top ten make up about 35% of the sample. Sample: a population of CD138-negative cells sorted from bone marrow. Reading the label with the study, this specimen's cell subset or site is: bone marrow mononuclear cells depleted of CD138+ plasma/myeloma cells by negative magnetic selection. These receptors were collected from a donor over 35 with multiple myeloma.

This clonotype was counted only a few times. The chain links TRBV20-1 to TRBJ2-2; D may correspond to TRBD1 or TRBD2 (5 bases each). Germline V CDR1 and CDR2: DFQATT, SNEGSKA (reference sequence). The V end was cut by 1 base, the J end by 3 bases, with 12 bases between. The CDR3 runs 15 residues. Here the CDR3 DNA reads TGCAGTGCTAGAGGGCAGTTGGGGGACACCGGGGAGCTGTTTTTT. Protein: CSARGQLGDTGELFF.

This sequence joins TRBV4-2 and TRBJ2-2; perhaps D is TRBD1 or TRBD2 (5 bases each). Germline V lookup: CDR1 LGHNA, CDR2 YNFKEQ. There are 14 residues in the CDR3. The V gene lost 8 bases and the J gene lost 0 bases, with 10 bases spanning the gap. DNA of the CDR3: TGTGCCAGCCTCAGGGACGCGAACACCGGGGAGCTGTTTTTT. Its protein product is CASLRDANTGELFF.

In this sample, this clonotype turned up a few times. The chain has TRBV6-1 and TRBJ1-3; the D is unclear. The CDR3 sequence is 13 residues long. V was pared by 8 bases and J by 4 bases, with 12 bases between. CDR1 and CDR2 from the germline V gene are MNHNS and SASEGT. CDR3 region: CASFPGGGNTIYF. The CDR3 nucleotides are TGTGCCAGCTTTCCGGGAGGGGGAAACACCATATATTTT.

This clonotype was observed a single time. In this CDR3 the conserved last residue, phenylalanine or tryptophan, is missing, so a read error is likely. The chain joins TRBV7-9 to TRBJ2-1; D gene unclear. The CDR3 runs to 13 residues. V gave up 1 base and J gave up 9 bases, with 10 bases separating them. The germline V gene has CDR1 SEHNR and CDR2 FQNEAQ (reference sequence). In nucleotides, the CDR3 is TGTGCCAGCAGCTTAGGAGGAATGGGTGAGCAGTTCTCG. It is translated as CASSLGGMGEQFS.

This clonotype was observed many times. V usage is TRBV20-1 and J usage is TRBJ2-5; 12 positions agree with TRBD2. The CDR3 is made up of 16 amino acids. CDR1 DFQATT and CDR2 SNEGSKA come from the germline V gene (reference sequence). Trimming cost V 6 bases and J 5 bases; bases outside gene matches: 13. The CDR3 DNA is TGCAGTGCCACGGAGGCTAGCGGGGGGGCCTCGGAGACCCAGTACTTC. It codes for CSATEASGGASETQYF.

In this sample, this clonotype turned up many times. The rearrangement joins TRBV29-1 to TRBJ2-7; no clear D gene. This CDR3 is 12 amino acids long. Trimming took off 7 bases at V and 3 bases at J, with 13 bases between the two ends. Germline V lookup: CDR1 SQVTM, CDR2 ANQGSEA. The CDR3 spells CSAQVFGYEQYF. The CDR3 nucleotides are TGCAGCGCCCAGGTGTTCGGCTACGAGCAGTACTTC.

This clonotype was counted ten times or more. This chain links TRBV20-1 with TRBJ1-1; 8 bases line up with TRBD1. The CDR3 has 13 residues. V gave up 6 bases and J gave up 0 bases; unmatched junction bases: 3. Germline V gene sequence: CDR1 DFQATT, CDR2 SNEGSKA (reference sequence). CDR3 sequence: CSARQGLNTEAFF. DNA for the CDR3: TGCAGTGCGAGACAGGGGCTGAACACTGAAGCTTTCTTT.

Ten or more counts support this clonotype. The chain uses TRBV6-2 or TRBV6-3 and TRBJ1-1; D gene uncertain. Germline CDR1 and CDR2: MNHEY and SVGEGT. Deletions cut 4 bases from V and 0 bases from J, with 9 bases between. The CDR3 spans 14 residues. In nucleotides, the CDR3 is TGTGCCAGCAGTTTCGGACGGATGAACACTGAAGCTTTCTTT. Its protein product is CASSFGRMNTEAFF.

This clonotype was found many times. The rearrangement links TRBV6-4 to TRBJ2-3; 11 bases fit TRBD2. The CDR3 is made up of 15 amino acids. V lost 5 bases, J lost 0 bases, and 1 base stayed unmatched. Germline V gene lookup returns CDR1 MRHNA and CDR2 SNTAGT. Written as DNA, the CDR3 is TGTGCCAGCAGTTCTAGCGGGGGGAGCACAGATACGCAGTATTTT. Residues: CASSSSGGSTDTQYF.

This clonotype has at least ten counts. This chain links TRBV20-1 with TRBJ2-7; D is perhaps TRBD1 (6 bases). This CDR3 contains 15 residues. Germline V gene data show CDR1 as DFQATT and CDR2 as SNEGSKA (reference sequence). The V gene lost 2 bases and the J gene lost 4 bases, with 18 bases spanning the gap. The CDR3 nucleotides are TGCAGTGCTAGACGTGGAACAGGGAACTATTACGAGCAGTACTTC. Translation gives CSARRGTGNYYEQYF.

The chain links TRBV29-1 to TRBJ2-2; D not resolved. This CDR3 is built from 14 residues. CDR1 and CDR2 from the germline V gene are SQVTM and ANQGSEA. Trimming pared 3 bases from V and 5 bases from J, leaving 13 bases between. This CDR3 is CSVEAASLTGELFF. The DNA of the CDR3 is TGCAGCGTTGAGGCGGCAAGTCTTACCGGGGAGCTGTTTTTT.

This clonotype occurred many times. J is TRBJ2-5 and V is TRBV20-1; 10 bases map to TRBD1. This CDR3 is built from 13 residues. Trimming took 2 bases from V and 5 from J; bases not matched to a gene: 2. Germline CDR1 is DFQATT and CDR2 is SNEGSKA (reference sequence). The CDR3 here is CSARSTGGETQYF. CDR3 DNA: TGCAGTGCTAGATCGACAGGGGGCGAGACCCAGTACTTC.

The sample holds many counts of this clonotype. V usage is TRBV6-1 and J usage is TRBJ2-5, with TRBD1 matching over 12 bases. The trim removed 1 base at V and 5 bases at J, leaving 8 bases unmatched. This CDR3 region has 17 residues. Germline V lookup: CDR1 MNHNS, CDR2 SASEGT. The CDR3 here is CASSEGRGTGGKETQYF. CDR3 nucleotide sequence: TGTGCCAGCAGTGAAGGAAGAGGGACAGGGGGCAAGGAGACCCAGTACTTC.

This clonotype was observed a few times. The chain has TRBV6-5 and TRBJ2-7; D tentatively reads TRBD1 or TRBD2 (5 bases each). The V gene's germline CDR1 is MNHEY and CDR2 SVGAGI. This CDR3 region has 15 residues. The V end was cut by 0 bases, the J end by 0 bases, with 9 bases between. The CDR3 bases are TGTGCCAGCAGTTACTCGGGGGTCAACTCCTACGAGCAGTACTTC. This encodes CASSYSGVNSYEQYF.

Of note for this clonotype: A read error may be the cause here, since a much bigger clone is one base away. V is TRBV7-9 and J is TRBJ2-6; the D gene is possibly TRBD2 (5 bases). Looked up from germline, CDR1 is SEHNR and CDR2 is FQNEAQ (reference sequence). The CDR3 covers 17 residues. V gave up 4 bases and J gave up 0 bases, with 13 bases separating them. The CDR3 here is CASSSAPGSSGANVLTF. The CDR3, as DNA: TGTGCCAGCAGCTCAGCGCCGGGGAGCTCTGGGGCCAACGTCCTGACTTTC.

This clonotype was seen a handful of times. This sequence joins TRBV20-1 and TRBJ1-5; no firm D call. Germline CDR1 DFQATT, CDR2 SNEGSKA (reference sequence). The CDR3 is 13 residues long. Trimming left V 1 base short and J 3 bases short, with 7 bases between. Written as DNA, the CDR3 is TGCAGTGCTAGAGTGAACACCAATCAGCCCCAGCATTTT. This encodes CSARVNTNQPQHF.

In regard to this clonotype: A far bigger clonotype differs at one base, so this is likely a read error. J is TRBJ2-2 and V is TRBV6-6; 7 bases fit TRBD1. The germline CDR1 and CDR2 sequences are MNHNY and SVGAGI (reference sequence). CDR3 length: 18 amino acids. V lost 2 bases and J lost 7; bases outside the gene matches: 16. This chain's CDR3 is CASSYDRARAALNGELFF. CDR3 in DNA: TGTGCCAGCAGTTACGACAGGGCTCGAGCCGCCCTTAACGGGGAGCTGTTTTTT.

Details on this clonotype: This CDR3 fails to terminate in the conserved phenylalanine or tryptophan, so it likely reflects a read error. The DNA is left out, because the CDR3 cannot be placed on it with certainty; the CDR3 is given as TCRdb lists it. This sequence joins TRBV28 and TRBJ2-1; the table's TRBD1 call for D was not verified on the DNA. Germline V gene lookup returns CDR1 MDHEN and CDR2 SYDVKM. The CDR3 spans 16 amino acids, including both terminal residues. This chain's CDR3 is CASSPRGAGGWNERFS.

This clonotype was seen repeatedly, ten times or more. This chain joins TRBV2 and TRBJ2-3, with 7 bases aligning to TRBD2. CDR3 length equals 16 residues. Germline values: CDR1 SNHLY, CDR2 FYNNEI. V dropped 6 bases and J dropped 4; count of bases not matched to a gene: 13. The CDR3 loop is CASRRGNPNSADTQYF. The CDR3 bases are TGTGCCAGCAGGCGGGGGAACCCCAACAGCGCAGATACGCAGTATTTT. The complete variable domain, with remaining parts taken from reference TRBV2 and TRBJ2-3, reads EPEVTQTPSHQVTQMGQEVILRCVPISNHLYFYWYRQILGQKVEFLVSFYNNEISEKSEIFDDQFSVERPDGSNFTLKIRSTKLEDSAMYFCASRRGNPNSADTQYFGPGTRLTVL.

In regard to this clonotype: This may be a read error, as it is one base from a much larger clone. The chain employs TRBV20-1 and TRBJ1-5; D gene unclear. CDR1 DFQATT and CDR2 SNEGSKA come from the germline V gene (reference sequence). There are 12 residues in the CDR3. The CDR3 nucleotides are TGCAGTGCTCGTACTAGCAATCAGCCCCGGCATTTT. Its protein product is CSARTSNQPRHF.

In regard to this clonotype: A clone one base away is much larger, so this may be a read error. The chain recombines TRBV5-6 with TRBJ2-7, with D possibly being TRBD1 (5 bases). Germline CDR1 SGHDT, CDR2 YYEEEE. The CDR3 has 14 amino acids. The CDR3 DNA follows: TGTACCAGCAGCTTCGCGACAGTGACCTACGAGCAGTACTTC. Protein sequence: CTSSFATVTYEQYF.

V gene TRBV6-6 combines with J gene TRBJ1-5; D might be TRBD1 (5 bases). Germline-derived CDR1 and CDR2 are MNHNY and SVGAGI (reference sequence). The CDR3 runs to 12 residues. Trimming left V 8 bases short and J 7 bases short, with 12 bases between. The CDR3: CASGGTGQPQHF. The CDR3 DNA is TGTGCCAGCGGGGGGACTGGGCAGCCCCAGCATTTT.

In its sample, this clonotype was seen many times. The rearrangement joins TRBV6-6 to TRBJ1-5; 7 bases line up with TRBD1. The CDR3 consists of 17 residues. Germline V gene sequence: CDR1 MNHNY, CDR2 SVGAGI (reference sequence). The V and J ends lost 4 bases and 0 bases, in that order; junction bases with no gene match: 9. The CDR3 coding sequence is TGTGCCAGCAGTTCGCCGGGACAGTTCGATAGCAATCAGCCCCAGCATTTT. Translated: CASSSPGQFDSNQPQHF.

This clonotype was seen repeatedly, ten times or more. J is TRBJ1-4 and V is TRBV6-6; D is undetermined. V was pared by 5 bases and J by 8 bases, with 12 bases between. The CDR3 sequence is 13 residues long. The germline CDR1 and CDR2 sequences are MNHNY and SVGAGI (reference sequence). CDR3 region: CASSQSVREKLFF. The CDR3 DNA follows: TGTGCCAGCAGTCAGTCCGTAAGGGAAAAACTGTTTTTT.

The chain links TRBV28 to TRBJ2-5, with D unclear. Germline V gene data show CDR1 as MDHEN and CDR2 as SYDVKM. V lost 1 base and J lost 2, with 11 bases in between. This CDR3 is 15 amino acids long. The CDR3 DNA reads TGTGCCAGCAGTTTATATAGGCCTCCACAAGAGACCCAGTACTTC. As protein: CASSLYRPPQETQYF. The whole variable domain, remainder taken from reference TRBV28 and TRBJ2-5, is DVKVTQSSRYLVKRTGEKVFLECVQDMDHENMFWYRQDPGLGLRLIYFSYDVKMKEKGDIPEGYSVSREKKERFSLILESASTNQTSMYLCASSLYRPPQETQYFGPGTRLLVL.

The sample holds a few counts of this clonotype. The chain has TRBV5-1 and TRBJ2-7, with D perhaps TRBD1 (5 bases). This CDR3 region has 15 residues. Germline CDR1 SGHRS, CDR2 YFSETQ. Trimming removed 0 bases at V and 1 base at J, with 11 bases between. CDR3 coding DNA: TGCGCCAGCAGCTTGGAACTGACAGATTCCTACGAGCAGTACTTC. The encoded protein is CASSLELTDSYEQYF. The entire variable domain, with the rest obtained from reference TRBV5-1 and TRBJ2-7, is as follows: KAGVTQTPRYLIKTRGQQVTLSCSPISGHRSVSWYQQTPGQGLQFLFEYFSETQRNKGNFPGRFSGRQFSNSRSEMNVSTLELGDSALYLCASSLELTDSYEQYFGPGTRLTVT.

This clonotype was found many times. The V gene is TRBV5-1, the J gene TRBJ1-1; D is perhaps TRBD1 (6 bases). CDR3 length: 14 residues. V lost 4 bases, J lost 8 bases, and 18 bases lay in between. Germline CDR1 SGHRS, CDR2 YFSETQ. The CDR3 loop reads CASSRGGTGDEAFF. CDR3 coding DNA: TGCGCCAGCAGCCGGGGGGGCACAGGAGACGAAGCTTTCTTT.